These 26 T cell receptor beta chains came from one sample sequenced in a study of T cells in Graves' hyperthyroidism and ophthalmopathy. TCR beta CDR3 sequences were amplified from RNA transcripts. An initial round of RT-PCR targeting the TCR CDR3 relied on the HTBI primer set. From the multiplex PCR reads, TCRdb called clonotypes with MiXCR, one entry per CDR3 protein. This table holds hundreds of thousands of distinct CDR3 sequences, about 45% found once. Sequences were obtained from peripheral blood or thyroid tissue (not recorded which). Source of these receptors: an adult man with Graves' disease, either hyperthyroidism or ophthalmopathy (not recorded which).

The CDR3, as DNA: TGTGCCAGCAGGAGGGGGCGGACCCAGTACTTC. It yields the protein CASRRGRTQYF. V is TRBV6-5 and J is TRBJ2-5; 7 nucleotides match TRBD1. With 6 bases clipped from V and 7 bases from J, the junction kept 2 bases outside the gene matches. This CDR3 has 11 residues. In germline, CDR1 is MNHEY, CDR2 SVGAGI.

V gene TRBV24-1 combines with J gene TRBJ2-1; D is unclear. This CDR3 spans 11 amino acids. Germline V gene data show CDR1 as KGHDR and CDR2 as SFDVKD. With 5 bases removed from V and 2 bases from J, the gap between germline ends came to 0 bases. The CDR3 is CATSAYNEQFF. CDR3 DNA sequence: TGTGCCACCAGTGCCTACAATGAGCAGTTCTTC.

In this sample, this clonotype turned up a few times. The chain couples TRBV9 to TRBJ1-3; D possibly corresponds to TRBD1 (6 bases). Germline values: CDR1 SGDLS, CDR2 YYNGEE. The CDR3 length is 17 residues. The V and J ends lost 0 bases and 0 bases respectively, with 13 bases between them. CDR3 bases: TGTGCCAGCAGCGTAGCTACAGGGCGCAGCTCTGGAAACACCATATATTTT. It encodes CASSVATGRSSGNTIYF.

This chain connects TRBV10-3 to TRBJ2-2; D gene uncertain. Germline values: CDR1 ENHRY, CDR2 SYGVKD. V dropped 2 bases and J dropped 8 bases, with 6 bases sitting between them. The CDR3 has 12 amino acids. CDR3 sequence reads: CAISEKTGELFF. The CDR3 DNA reads TGTGCCATCAGTGAGAAGACAGGGGAGCTGTTTTTT.

This clonotype came up many times. This chain links TRBV15 with TRBJ1-2, with no clear D. Germline values: CDR1 LNHNV, CDR2 YYDKDF (reference sequence). The V gene lost 4 bases and the J gene lost 3 bases, with 12 bases spanning the gap. CDR3 length equals 14 residues. CDR3 sequence reads: CATSNGRADYGYTF. The CDR3 DNA sequence: TGTGCCACCAGCAATGGAAGGGCGGACTATGGCTACACCTTC.

CDR3 bases: TGCGCCAGCAGCCAAGATCCGCGGGAGGGAATTTACGAGCAGTACTTC. The encoded protein is CASSQDPREGIYEQYF. This rearrangement joins TRBV4-1 to TRBJ2-7; TRBD2 agrees at 9 bases. The CDR3 extends over 16 amino acids. J gave up 4 bases and V 0 bases, and 7 bases lay outside the gene matches. Germline V gene sequence: CDR1 MGHRA, CDR2 YSYEKL.

This clonotype was seen ten or more times. The chain is built from TRBV7-9 and TRBJ1-5; weak D call: TRBD1 (6 bases). Germline CDR1 SEHNR, CDR2 FQNEAQ (reference sequence). V lost 5 bases and J lost 5, with 16 bases in between. CDR3 size: 15 residues. CDR3 bases: TGTGCCAGCAGCGCCACAGGGCTCCCTGATCAGCCCCAGCATTTT. It translates to CASSATGLPDQPQHF.

V usage is TRBV7-9 and J usage is TRBJ1-2; weak D call: TRBD1 (5 bases). There are 14 residues in the CDR3. Germline V gene lookup returns CDR1 SEHNR and CDR2 FQNEAQ (reference sequence). V lost 3 bases to trimming and J lost 5 bases, with 13 bases between them. The CDR3 protein is CASSLPGKGYGYTF. CDR3 in DNA: TGTGCCAGCAGCTTGCCCGGGAAGGGGTATGGCTACACCTTC.

This rearrangement joins TRBV5-1 to TRBJ2-2; possibly TRBD1 for D (6 bases). V was clipped by 2 bases and J by 2 bases, with 10 bases between them. CDR3 length: 15 residues. The V gene's germline CDR1 is SGHRS and CDR2 YFSETQ. The CDR3 sequence is CASSFRGSNTGELFF. DNA of the CDR3: TGCGCCAGCAGCTTTAGGGGGAGCAACACCGGGGAGCTGTTTTTT.

J is TRBJ1-1 and V is TRBV9; 11 nucleotides agree with TRBD1. Germline lookup yields CDR1 SGDLS and CDR2 YYNGEE. The CDR3 totals 16 residues. The J segment lost 5 bases and the V segment lost 5 bases, leaving 11 bases of the junction unmatched. The CDR3: CASSRRTGGASTEAFF. DNA for the CDR3: TGTGCCAGCAGTCGTCGGACAGGGGGCGCGAGTACTGAAGCTTTCTTT. Full variable domain (rest looked up from reference TRBV9 and TRBJ1-1): DSGVTQTPKHLITATGQRVTLRCSPRSGDLSVYWYQQSLDQGLQFLIQYYNGEERAKGNILERFSAQQFPDLHSELNLSSLELGDSALYFCASSRRTGGASTEAFFGQGTRLTVV.

A word on this clonotype: Being one base from a much bigger clone, this may be a read error. The chain carries TRBV10-3 and TRBJ2-5; the D is unclear. The germline V gene encodes CDR1 ENHRY and CDR2 SYGVKD. The CDR3 consists of 16 residues. Trimming took 3 bases from V and 7 from J, leaving 21 bases between them. The CDR3, as DNA: TGTGCCATCAGTGATTTGCTGGGTCTAATTGGAGTGACCCAGTACTTC. Protein: CAISDLLGLIGVTQYF.

This clonotype was seen once. The V call is TRBV7-4, the J call TRBJ1-4; the D gene is possibly TRBD1 (5 bases). The CDR3 extends over 14 amino acids. The germline CDR1 and CDR2 sequences are SGHVT and SQSDAQ. The V end lost 3 bases, the J end lost 8 bases, and 13 bases lay between the germline ends. CDR3 nucleotide sequence: TGTGCCAGCAGCTTTGAGGGAGGGGCGGAAAAACTGTTTTTT. It translates to CASSFEGGAEKLFF.

The chain has TRBV19 and TRBJ2-7; 7 positions agree with TRBD1. CDR1 is LNHDA and CDR2 is SQIVND in the germline V gene (reference sequence). The CDR3 is 13 amino acids. The J segment lost 3 bases and the V segment lost 3 bases, leaving 2 bases of the junction unmatched. The CDR3 region is CASSMGTDYEQYF. The CDR3 DNA follows: TGTGCCAGTAGTATGGGGACAGACTACGAGCAGTACTTC.

V is TRBV7-2 and J is TRBJ1-3; TRBD1 is a possible D gene (5 bases). Germline-derived CDR1 and CDR2 are SGHTA and FQGNSA. V was trimmed by 5 bases and J by 0 bases, leaving 11 bases between them. The CDR3 runs to 15 residues. CDR3 coding DNA: TGTGCCAGCAGCGACCAGAGGGGCTCTGGAAACACCATATATTTT. Translated: CASSDQRGSGNTIYF.

The J gene is TRBJ2-3, the V gene TRBV12-3 or TRBV12-4, with D possibly TRBD2 on 6 matching bases. V lost 3 bases and J 4 bases, leaving 11 bases between the germline ends. The CDR3 has 14 amino acids. DNA for the CDR3: TGTGCCAGCAGTTTCGGACTATGGGCAGATACGCAGTATTTT. Translated, it gives CASSFGLWADTQYF.

This clonotype was seen once. The chain is built from TRBV29-1 and TRBJ2-7; possibly TRBD1 or TRBD2 for D (6 bases each). Germline assignment: CDR1 SQVTM and CDR2 ANQGSEA. V was shortened by 7 bases and J by 5 bases, with 21 bases between the two germline ends. This CDR3 contains 14 residues. CDR3 protein: CSAWDTGVGNEQYF. The CDR3 DNA reads as TGCAGCGCTTGGGACACGGGGGTAGGGAACGAGCAGTACTTC.

The chain uses TRBV12-3 or TRBV12-4 and TRBJ2-2, with 8 bases fitting TRBD2. The V gene end was trimmed by 6 bases and the J gene end by 1 base; junction bases not matched to a gene: 4. The CDR3 has 15 residues. This CDR3 is CASSRGGENTGELFF. CDR3 coding DNA: TGTGCCAGCAGCCGGGGGGGGGAGAACACCGGGGAGCTGTTTTTT.

With regard to this clonotype: This may be a read error, as it is one base from a much larger clone. This chain links TRBV20-1 with TRBJ1-1; D call uncertain. The V and J ends lost 2 bases and 7 bases respectively, with 5 bases between them. This CDR3 spans 10 amino acids. Germline values: CDR1 DFQATT, CDR2 SNEGSKA (reference sequence). CDR3 DNA sequence: TGCAGTGCTAGAACTCTTGAAGCTTTCTTT. Translated: CSARTLEAFF.

This clonotype was detected ten times or more. V is TRBV19 and J is TRBJ2-6; perhaps TRBD1 as D (6 bases). CDR1 LNHDA and CDR2 SQIVND come from the germline V gene (reference sequence). V lost 4 bases and J lost 0, with 10 bases in between. CDR3 length: 16 residues. DNA for the CDR3: TGTGCCAGTAGTACGGGACATCCCTCTGGGGCCAACGTCCTGACTTTC. Amino acids: CASSTGHPSGANVLTF.

The genes are TRBV20-1 and TRBJ2-7; perhaps TRBD1 as D (6 bases). CDR1 is DFQATT and CDR2 is SNEGSKA in the germline V gene (reference sequence). V gave up 6 bases and J gave up 2 bases, with 20 bases separating them. The CDR3 length is 15 residues. The CDR3 DNA sequence: TGCAGTGCCACTTCTCCGACAGGAACAACCTACGAGCAGTACTTC. Protein: CSATSPTGTTYEQYF.

This clonotype occurred many times. The gene calls are TRBV13 and TRBJ1-6; 10 bases are a match to TRBD1. This CDR3 comprises 14 residues. CDR1 and CDR2 from the germline V gene are PRHDT and FYEKMQ (reference sequence). V lost 5 bases, J lost 10 bases, and 5 bases stayed unmatched. Here the CDR3 DNA reads TGTGCCAGCAGCCCCGACAGGGGGCACTCACCCCTCCACTTT. It codes for CASSPDRGHSPLHF. Supplemented by reference TRBV13 and TRBJ1-6, the full variable domain reads AAGVIQSPRHLIKEKRETATLKCYPIPRHDTVYWYQQGPGQDPQFLISFYEKMQSDKGSIPDRFSAQQFSDYHSELNMSSLELGDSALYFCASSPDRGHSPLHFGNGTRLTVT.

On this clonotype: The junction departs from germline at one end; a sequencing error may be responsible. This chain connects TRBV7-8 to TRBJ1-6, with D unclear. The CDR3 contains 15 residues. Germline assignment: CDR1 SGHVS and CDR2 FQNEAQ. This CDR3 is CASSLAGFSNSPLHF. DNA for the CDR3: TGTGCCAGCAGTTTAGCGGGGTTTTCTAATTCACCCCTCCACTTT.

This clonotype appeared a few times. The chain recombines TRBV20-1 with TRBJ1-4; TRBD1 might be the D (5 bases). The V gene lost 4 bases and the J gene lost 5 bases, with 14 bases spanning the gap. This CDR3 is 14 amino acids long. Germline V gene data show CDR1 as DFQATT and CDR2 as SNEGSKA (reference sequence). CDR3 sequence reads: CSATTPGLNEKLFF. Written as DNA, the CDR3 is TGCAGTGCTACCACCCCAGGGCTGAATGAAAAACTGTTTTTT.

Turning to this clonotype: This could be a read error, since a much larger clone is one nucleotide away. A read error is likely, as this CDR3 ends without the conserved phenylalanine or tryptophan. The chain couples TRBV12-3 or TRBV12-4 to TRBJ1-2, with a weak D call TRBD1 (6 bases). Trimming took 3 bases from V and 8 from J, leaving 10 bases between them. The CDR3 runs 12 residues. The CDR3: CASSFGGRGYTY. CDR3 in DNA: TGTGCCAGCAGTTTTGGGGGGCGAGGCTACACCTAC.

Many counts were recorded for this clonotype. The CDR3, as DNA: TGCAGCGCGAAGGGCCCCGTGGACACTGAAGCTTTCTTT. Protein: CSAKGPVDTEAFF. The V call is TRBV29-1, the J call TRBJ1-1; D remains unclear. Trimming cost V 7 bases and J 3 bases, with 15 bases left between them. The CDR3 sequence is 13 residues long. Germline V gene lookup returns CDR1 SQVTM and CDR2 ANQGSEA.

The J gene is TRBJ2-7, the V gene TRBV9; maybe TRBD1 (6 bases). Germline V gene data show CDR1 as SGDLS and CDR2 as YYNGEE. The V and J ends lost 0 bases and 1 base respectively, with 14 bases between them. This CDR3 spans 16 amino acids. As DNA, the CDR3 is TGTGCCAGCAGCGTAGGGGTCAGGGGCCCTTCCTACGAGCAGTACTTC. Its protein is CASSVGVRGPSYEQYF.